The 30 T cell receptor beta chains given below trace back to one sample, sequenced in a study of OX40 agonist ivuxolimab in advanced cancers. Sequencing was performed with immunoSEQ multiplex PCR; in TCRdb, only in-frame clones are kept and a portion is missing. The sample holds about 19,000 clones, more than 70% seen once. This material consisted of CD4+ or CD8+ T cells sorted from blood, taken in a trial of the OX40 agonist ivuxolimab. These receptors were taken from an adult with an advanced solid tumor such as melanoma, head and neck, liver or kidney cancer.

This chain connects TRBV10-3 to TRBJ2-2; D might be TRBD2 (6 bases). Germline CDR1 is ENHRY and CDR2 is SYGVKD. The CDR3 consists of 13 residues. The V and J ends lost 8 bases and 5 bases respectively, with 12 bases between them. CDR3 nucleotide sequence: TGTGCCATCCCGGGACTTCTTACCGGGGAGCTGTTTTTT. It encodes CAIPGLLTGELFF.

V usage is TRBV9 and J usage is TRBJ1-2; D is perhaps TRBD1 (6 bases). Germline V CDR1 and CDR2: SGDLS, YYNGEE. The ends were cut back, 3 bases at V and 5 bases at J, with 14 bases in the middle. The CDR3 runs 14 residues. CDR3 nucleotides: TGTGCCAGCAGCGCTCGATTAGGGACATATGGCTACACCTTC. Protein: CASSARLGTYGYTF.

Regarding this clone: The identical CDR3 is also encoded by other nucleotide sequences in the sample. This chain joins TRBV27 and TRBJ2-7; D gene uncertain. Germline lookup yields CDR1 MNHEY and CDR2 SMNVEV (reference sequence). The CDR3 runs to 13 residues. Trimming removed 6 bases from V and 1 base from J, with 10 bases in between. CDR3 amino acids: CASSPTSSYEQYF. DNA for the CDR3: TGTGCCAGCAGCCCGACCAGTTCCTACGAGCAGTACTTC.

The chain employs TRBV11-1 and TRBJ2-1; a weak D match, TRBD1 (6 bases). This CDR3 contains 16 residues. The V end was cut by 3 bases, the J end by 0 bases, with 12 bases between. Germline V gene data show CDR1 as SGHAT and CDR2 as FQDESV (reference sequence). The CDR3 here is CASSLQDSSSYNEQFF. CDR3 in DNA: TGTGCCAGCAGCTTGCAGGACAGCAGCTCCTACAATGAGCAGTTCTTC. The whole variable domain, remainder taken from reference TRBV11-1 and TRBJ2-1, is EAEVAQSPRYKITEKSQAVAFWCDPISGHATLYWYRQILGQGPELLVQFQDESVVDDSQLPKDRFSAERLKGVDSTLKIQPAELGDSAMYLCASSLQDSSSYNEQFFGPGTRLTVL.

The rearrangement joins TRBV9 to TRBJ2-1; tentatively, D is TRBD1 (7 bases). V was trimmed by 4 bases and J by 4 bases, leaving 18 bases between them. Germline V CDR1 and CDR2: SGDLS, YYNGEE. CDR3 length: 16 residues. The CDR3 DNA reads TGTGCCAGCAGCCCGCGGGACAGCCATATTTACAATGAGCAGTTCTTC. It specifies CASSPRDSHIYNEQFF.

This rearrangement joins TRBV5-4 to TRBJ2-5; TRBD1 matches 7 bases. Germline trimming cut 2 bases from V and 5 bases from J; bases unmatched to any gene: 3. The CDR3 covers 13 residues. Germline V gene data show CDR1 as SGHNT and CDR2 as YYREEE (reference sequence). CDR3 nucleotides: TGTGCCAGCAGCTTAGGGGGCTTCGAGACCCAGTACTTC. It is translated as CASSLGGFETQYF.

The genes are TRBV7-9 and TRBJ1-6; maybe TRBD1 (5 bases). Germline CDR1 and CDR2: SEHNR and FQNEAQ (reference sequence). The CDR3 has 16 amino acids. V was clipped by 2 bases and J by 9 bases, with 17 bases between them. The CDR3 loop reads CASSLSVTGASSPLHF. CDR3 in DNA: TGTGCCAGCAGCTTATCCGTCACCGGGGCTAGTTCACCCCTCCACTTT.

This clone was found a few times. The chain carries TRBV30 and TRBJ1-2; the match to TRBD1 covers 8 bases. The V gene's germline CDR1 is GTSNPN and CDR2 SVGIG (reference sequence). The CDR3 is 11 amino acids. After removal of 7 bases from V and 14 bases from J, the junction contained 12 bases not matched to a gene. The CDR3 sequence: CASEEQGGRTF. Written as DNA, the CDR3 is TGTGCCTCGGAGGAACAGGGGGGGCGTACCTTC.

This clone was seen only once. The chain carries TRBV15 and TRBJ2-7, with TRBD2 as a possible D gene (6 bases). Trimming took 0 bases from V and 7 from J, leaving 16 bases between them. The germline V gene encodes CDR1 LNHNV and CDR2 YYDKDF (reference sequence). The CDR3 is 15 residues long. Here the CDR3 reads CATSREMGGVYEQYF. The CDR3 DNA reads TGTGCCACCAGCAGAGAAATGGGCGGGGTATATGAGCAGTACTTC.

The CDR3 here is CASSARSAGAYNEQFF. DNA for the CDR3: TGTGCCAGCAGCGCGCGGTCAGCGGGAGCCTACAATGAGCAGTTCTTC. The chain carries TRBV9 and TRBJ2-1, with 8 bases aligning to TRBD2. Trimming removed 3 bases from V and 2 bases from J; junction bases left unmatched: 7. Germline V gives CDR1 SGDLS, CDR2 YYNGEE. The CDR3 covers 16 residues.

The chain carries TRBV7-9 and TRBJ1-1; no clear D. The CDR3 sequence is 12 residues long. V lost 3 bases, J lost 4 bases, and 6 bases lay in between. Looked up from germline, CDR1 is SEHNR and CDR2 is FQNEAQ (reference sequence). The CDR3 DNA reads TGTGCCAGCAGCTTGGGCTCCACTGAAGCTTTCTTT. It encodes CASSLGSTEAFF.

A single count supports this clone. This sequence joins TRBV10-2 and TRBJ1-5, with D unresolved. CDR1 is WSHSY and CDR2 is SAAADI in the germline V gene. The CDR3 is made up of 13 amino acids. The V end lost 3 bases, the J end lost 6 bases, and 9 bases lay between the germline ends. As DNA, the CDR3 is TGCGCCAGCAGTGAAAGTATGGGTCAGCCCCAGCATTTT. Its protein product is CASSESMGQPQHF.

The rearrangement links TRBV6-6 to TRBJ2-7, with a weak D call TRBD1 (6 bases). Germline V gives CDR1 MNHNY, CDR2 SVGAGI (reference sequence). The germline V and J ends were trimmed by 6 bases and 3 bases, with 15 bases remaining between them. The CDR3 is 14 residues long. Here the CDR3 DNA reads TGTGCCAGCAGATCTCGGACAGATTTCTACGAGCAGTACTTC. This sequence encodes CASRSRTDFYEQYF.

This clone appeared a single time. At one boundary the junction diverges from the germline segment, which might be a read error. The chain has TRBV5-1 and TRBJ2-7, with 10 bases that match TRBD1. Germline CDR1 is SGHRS and CDR2 is YFSETQ. The CDR3 consists of 13 residues. The CDR3 DNA reads TGCGCCAGCAGTTCCCGGCCGGGGACAGGGGAAACCTTC. Protein sequence: CASSSRPGTGETF.

This clone was observed a handful of times. The chain links TRBV27 to TRBJ1-2; 7 bases align to TRBD1. CDR3 length: 15 amino acids. V trimming: 3 bases; J trimming: 3 bases; junction bases outside the gene matches: 7. Germline V lookup: CDR1 MNHEY, CDR2 SMNVEV (reference sequence). In nucleotides, the CDR3 is TGTGCCAGCAGTTTGAGGGGGCCGCGGCACTATGGCTACACCTTC. This gives the protein CASSLRGPRHYGYTF.

The chain carries TRBV27 and TRBJ1-1, with a possible D match to TRBD1 (5 bases). The CDR3 spans 15 residues. Trimming removed 1 base at V and 4 bases at J, with 13 bases between. Germline CDR1 and CDR2: MNHEY and SMNVEV (reference sequence). Here the CDR3 DNA reads TGTGCCAGCAGTTTATGGGGGTTTGGGGGCACTGAAGCTTTCTTT. As protein: CASSLWGFGGTEAFF.

The CDR3 DNA reads as TGTGCCAGCAGCCCTCTAGCGGGAGCCTACGAGCAGTACTTC. Protein sequence: CASSPLAGAYEQYF. The chain has TRBV11-2 and TRBJ2-7; the match to TRBD2 covers 10 bases. CDR1 and CDR2 (germline): SGHAT, FQNNGV. This CDR3 has 14 amino acids. With 5 bases clipped from V and 2 bases from J, the junction kept 3 bases outside the gene matches.

This clone was seen just once. The chain recombines TRBV9 with TRBJ2-5; the match to TRBD1 covers 7 bases. The V gene's germline CDR1 is SGDLS and CDR2 YYNGEE. The CDR3 is made up of 16 amino acids. Trimming took 4 bases from V and 0 from J; bases not matched to a gene: 9. The CDR3 here is CASSPRDRPYQETQYF. The CDR3 nucleotides read TGTGCCAGCAGCCCTCGGGACAGACCGTACCAAGAGACCCAGTACTTC.

This chain links TRBV27 with TRBJ2-3, with D perhaps TRBD2 (6 bases). Germline assignment: CDR1 MNHEY and CDR2 SMNVEV (reference sequence). The CDR3 runs to 15 residues. Trimming left V 2 bases short and J 2 bases short, with 11 bases between. The CDR3 spells CASSLDGLFTDTQYF. In DNA form, the CDR3 reads TGTGCCAGCAGTTTAGATGGACTATTCACAGATACGCAGTATTTT.

In nucleotides, the CDR3 is TGTGCCAGCACTTTTAGGGGCGGGAACCAAGAGACCCAGTACTTC. It specifies CASTFRGGNQETQYF. J is TRBJ2-5 and V is TRBV7-2; D is perhaps TRBD2 (6 bases). Trimming took off 7 bases at V and 0 bases at J, with 15 bases between the two ends. Germline V gene sequence: CDR1 SGHTA, CDR2 FQGNSA. This CDR3 contains 15 residues.

The genes are TRBV27 and TRBJ2-3, with TRBD2 matching 14 bases. Germline CDR1 reads MNHEY; CDR2 reads SMNVEV (reference sequence). The CDR3 runs 16 residues. J lost 4 bases, V lost 5 bases, and 5 bases had no gene match. The CDR3 DNA follows: TGTGCCAGCAGTCCCCGGACTAGCGGGAGGCCAGATACGCAGTATTTT. Protein: CASSPRTSGRPDTQYF.

The sample holds a few counts of this clone. This chain links TRBV27 with TRBJ1-4; D may be TRBD1 (5 bases). Deletions cut 8 bases from V and 5 bases from J, with 15 bases between. Germline V CDR1 and CDR2: MNHEY, SMNVEV (reference sequence). This CDR3 region has 14 residues. The CDR3 sequence is CASSGGGTNEKLFF. CDR3 DNA sequence: TGTGCCAGCTCGGGGGGGGGTACAAATGAAAAACTGTTTTTT.

J is TRBJ1-2 and V is TRBV29-1; no clear D. The CDR3 sequence is 12 residues long. V lost 2 bases and J 6 bases, leaving 10 bases between the germline ends. Germline V CDR1 and CDR2: SQVTM, ANQGSEA. The CDR3 region is CSVEWQVDGYTF. CDR3 nucleotide sequence: TGCAGCGTTGAATGGCAGGTGGATGGCTACACCTTC. Filled out from reference TRBV29-1 and TRBJ1-2, the complete variable domain reads SAVISQKPSRDICQRGTSLTIQCQVDSQVTMMFWYRQQPGQSLTLIATANQGSEATYESGFVIDKFPISRPNLTFSTLTVSNMSPEDSSIYLCSVEWQVDGYTFGSGTRLTVV.

CDR3 bases: TGTGCCACCAGCAGAGATGTCGTGGTCTACACTAACACCGGGGAGCTGTTTTTT. This sequence encodes CATSRDVVVYTNTGELFF. This sequence joins TRBV15 and TRBJ2-2, with no clear D. The CDR3 length is 18 residues. The V and J ends lost 0 bases and 2 bases respectively, with 16 bases between them. Germline lookup yields CDR1 LNHNV and CDR2 YYDKDF (reference sequence).

The V call is TRBV15, the J call TRBJ2-5, with a weak D call TRBD1 (5 bases). Trimming cost V 1 base and J 0 bases, with 9 bases left between them. The CDR3 contains 15 residues. Germline V gene data show CDR1 as LNHNV and CDR2 as YYDKDF (reference sequence). The CDR3, as DNA: TGTGCCACCAGCAGAGCGCGGACATACCAAGAGACCCAGTACTTC. Translation gives CATSRARTYQETQYF.

CDR3 sequence: CASSQIAGGEAFF. In DNA form, the CDR3 reads TGTGCCAGCAGCCAAATAGCCGGTGGTGAAGCTTTCTTT. The chain combines TRBV5-8 with TRBJ1-1; D is unresolved. CDR1 is SGHTS, CDR2 YDEGEE, per germline. The CDR3 sequence is 13 residues long. V was clipped by 4 bases and J by 7 bases, with 14 bases between them.

J is TRBJ2-5 and V is TRBV5-6, with TRBD1 identical over 8 bases. CDR3 length: 14 amino acids. In germline, CDR1 is SGHDT, CDR2 YYEEEE. J gave up 4 bases and V 2 bases, and 4 bases lay outside the gene matches. CDR3 bases: TGTGCCAGCAGCTTTAGACAGGGGAGAGAGACCCAGTACTTC. It yields the protein CASSFRQGRETQYF.

The V gene is TRBV9, the J gene TRBJ2-1, with 7 bases fitting TRBD2. The CDR3 covers 14 residues. Germline V gene sequence: CDR1 SGDLS, CDR2 YYNGEE. V lost 3 bases and J lost 4; bases outside the gene matches: 4. The CDR3 DNA follows: TGTGCCAGCAGCGCCAGCGGGGCGTACAATGAGCAGTTCTTC. It encodes CASSASGAYNEQFF.

The chain joins TRBV28 to TRBJ2-1; D is possibly TRBD1 or TRBD2 (5 bases each). Trimming took off 5 bases at V and 8 bases at J, with 13 bases between the two ends. The CDR3 runs to 13 residues. CDR1 MDHEN and CDR2 SYDVKM come from the germline V gene. The CDR3 DNA reads TGTGCCAGCAGTCCTTCTGGGGACCATGAGCAGTTCTTC. This sequence encodes CASSPSGDHEQFF.

This rearrangement joins TRBV27 to TRBJ2-1; D perhaps matches TRBD1 (6 bases). With 3 bases removed from V and 8 bases from J, the gap between germline ends came to 14 bases. Germline-derived CDR1 and CDR2 are MNHEY and SMNVEV (reference sequence). This CDR3 has 14 amino acids. The DNA for the CDR3 is TGTGCCAGCAGTTTTCTACTTCAGGGGCATGAGCAGTTCTTC. Amino acid sequence: CASSFLLQGHEQFF.